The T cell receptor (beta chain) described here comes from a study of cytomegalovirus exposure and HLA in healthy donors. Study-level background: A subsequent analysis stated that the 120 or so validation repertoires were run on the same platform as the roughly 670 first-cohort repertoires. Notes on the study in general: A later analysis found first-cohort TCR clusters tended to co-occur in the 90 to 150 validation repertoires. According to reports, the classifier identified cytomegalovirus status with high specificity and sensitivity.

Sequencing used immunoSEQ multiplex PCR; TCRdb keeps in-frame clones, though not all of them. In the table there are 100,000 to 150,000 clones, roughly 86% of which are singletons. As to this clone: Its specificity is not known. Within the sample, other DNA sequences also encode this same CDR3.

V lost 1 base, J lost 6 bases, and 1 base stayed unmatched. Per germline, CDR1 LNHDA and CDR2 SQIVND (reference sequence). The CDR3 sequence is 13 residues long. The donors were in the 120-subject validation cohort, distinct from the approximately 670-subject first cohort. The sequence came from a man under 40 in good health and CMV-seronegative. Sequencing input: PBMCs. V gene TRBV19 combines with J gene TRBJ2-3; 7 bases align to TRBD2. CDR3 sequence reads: CASSIGLADTQYF. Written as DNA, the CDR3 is TGTGCCAGTAGTATAGGACTAGCCGATACGCAGTATTTT.